This TCR beta chain was sequenced in a study of blood T cell repertoires in COVID-19. About the research overall: Samples came from the United States, Italy and Spain, spanning acute and convalescent COVID-19. T cells, B-cell-depleted T cells, or PBMCs provided the cDNA or gDNA that served as material.

Per the authors' pipeline: By means of reference gene primer amplification, nucleated cell counts were estimated. Sequencing was performed with immunoSEQ multiplex PCR; in TCRdb, only in-frame clones are kept and a portion is missing. For V, J and clone size, that table is used; D and trimming come from the DNA. The sample includes about 200,000 clones, 84% of them seen just once. The CDR3 has 16 amino acids. The germline gives CDR1 SGHDN, CDR2 FVKESK. V gave up 4 bases and J gave up 1 base, with 14 bases separating them. This TCR came from a human donor in a cohort sampled during active COVID-19. Specimen: peripheral blood. This chain links TRBV14 with TRBJ2-1, with a weak D call TRBD2 (5 bases). For the CDR3, the DNA is TGTGCCAGCAGCCTCCAATTAGCGAGGTCCTACAATGAGCAGTTCTTC. It codes for CASSLQLARSYNEQFF.